The 26 T cell receptor beta chains below come from one sample, sequenced in a study of control samples from healthy donors and cancer patients (TCRdb year 2020). Library prep was done by the immunoSEQ multiplex PCR assay. TCRdb limited this immuneACCESS table to in-frame rearrangements with V and J called. A share of clones is missing; checked studies link under half to unresolved V genes, and the rest is unexplained. The sample includes approximately 89,000 clones, with roughly nine tenths observed a single time. The top ten clones comprise under 25% of the sample. The specimen sequenced was blood. The receptors were sampled from a man in his thirties or forties in good health.

This clone was counted a few times. V usage is TRBV19 and J usage is TRBJ1-3, with D perhaps matching TRBD1 (6 bases). This CDR3 contains 16 residues. The ends were cut back, 3 bases at V and 0 bases at J, with 12 bases in the middle. The germline V gene has CDR1 LNHDA and CDR2 SQIVND (reference sequence). The CDR3 region has the DNA TGTGCCAGTAGTATTTACGGGGGGGCCTCTGGAAACACCATATATTTT. As protein: CASSIYGGASGNTIYF.

There are a few counts of this clone. The V gene is TRBV4-1, the J gene TRBJ2-2; TRBD1 might be the D (6 bases). Germline V gives CDR1 MGHRA, CDR2 YSYEKL. V was trimmed by 0 bases and J by 0 bases, leaving 11 bases between them. The CDR3 runs to 17 residues. CDR3 bases: TGCGCCAGCAGCCAAGATTCGGACAGCGCGAACACCGGGGAGCTGTTTTTT. This codes for CASSQDSDSANTGELFF.

The chain uses TRBV6-5 and TRBJ1-2; maybe TRBD1 (5 bases). Looked up from germline, CDR1 is MNHEY and CDR2 is SVGAGI. This CDR3 is 12 amino acids long. Deletions cut 8 bases from V and 8 bases from J, with 15 bases between. CDR3 amino acids: CASSSGVKGYTF. The CDR3 DNA follows: TGTGCCAGCTCTTCGGGGGTGAAGGGCTACACCTTC.

The chain carries TRBV4-1 and TRBJ2-7; 10 nucleotides agree with TRBD1. J gave up 3 bases and V 4 bases, and 0 bases lay outside the gene matches. Germline V gene sequence: CDR1 MGHRA, CDR2 YSYEKL. The CDR3 is 13 amino acids. The CDR3 region has the DNA TGCGCCAGCAGCCGGGACAGGGGCTACGAGCAGTACGTC. It specifies CASSRDRGYEQYV.

This chain links TRBV29-1 with TRBJ1-2; a possible D gene is TRBD1 (6 bases). Germline CDR1 is SQVTM and CDR2 is ANQGSEA. The V and J ends lost 2 bases and 6 bases respectively, with 22 bases between them. CDR3 length: 16 residues. CDR3 DNA: TGCAGCGTTGAACGGTTGGGGCAGGGGCTCCGAGATGGCTACACCTTC. Encoded protein: CSVERLGQGLRDGYTF.

The rearrangement uses TRBV5-4 and TRBJ2-3; D remains ambiguous. Trimming removed 0 bases at V and 4 bases at J, with 9 bases between. The CDR3 is 14 residues long. Germline CDR1 and CDR2: SGHNT and YYREEE (reference sequence). CDR3 loop: CASSLEQYSDTQYF. CDR3 nucleotides: TGTGCCAGCAGCTTGGAACAGTACTCAGATACGCAGTATTTT.

The chain is built from TRBV5-1 and TRBJ1-2, with 9 positions matching TRBD1. V shed 4 bases and J 7 bases; nucleotides not matched to a gene: 11. CDR3 length equals 15 residues. Per the germline V gene, CDR1 is SGHRS and CDR2 is YFSETQ. CDR3 bases: TGCGCCAGCAGCCAGGGACAGGGCAACGTCGGTGGCTACACCTTC. Its translation: CASSQGQGNVGGYTF.

The chain uses TRBV18 and TRBJ2-5; weak D call: TRBD1 (6 bases). The CDR3 has 13 amino acids. V lost 3 bases and J 7 bases, leaving 12 bases between the germline ends. Germline CDR1 reads KGHSH; CDR2 reads LQKENI. The DNA for the CDR3 is TGTGCCAGCTCACCGTACAGGGAAGGGACCCAGTACTTC. Amino acid sequence: CASSPYREGTQYF.

The J gene is TRBJ1-2, the V gene TRBV2; D is uncertain. The germline CDR1 and CDR2 sequences are SNHLY and FYNNEI. The CDR3 covers 12 residues. Trimming cost V 5 bases and J 8 bases, with 12 bases left between them. DNA for the CDR3: TGTGCCAGCAGTCCCCCGGCGGGGGGCTACACCTTC. Protein product: CASSPPAGGYTF.

The chain is built from TRBV28 and TRBJ1-6, with D unresolved. Trimming shortened V by 5 bases and J by 1 base, and 12 bases separated the two germline ends. Germline CDR1 is MDHEN and CDR2 is SYDVKM. This CDR3 region has 16 residues. In DNA, the CDR3 is TGTGCCAGCAGTCCCATTCGGGAGTCCTATAATTCACCCCTCCACTTT. Amino acids: CASSPIRESYNSPLHF.

This clone was detected only a few times. The V gene is TRBV28, the J gene TRBJ2-7; 10 bases are a match to TRBD2. Germline trimming cut 3 bases from V and 7 bases from J; bases unmatched to any gene: 6. Germline V gene sequence: CDR1 MDHEN, CDR2 SYDVKM. This CDR3 region has 14 residues. CDR3 nucleotides: TGTGCCAGCAGTTTCCGAAGCGGGGGGGTTGAGCAGTACGTC. Translation: CASSFRSGGVEQYV.

The V call is TRBV6-5, the J call TRBJ1-2, with a possible D match to TRBD1 (5 bases). The V gene lost 5 bases and the J gene lost 7 bases, with 11 bases spanning the gap. This CDR3 has 12 residues. CDR1 MNHEY and CDR2 SVGAGI come from the germline V gene. CDR3 loop: CASSRGKGGYTF. In DNA form, the CDR3 reads TGTGCCAGCAGTCGGGGGAAAGGTGGCTACACCTTC.

V is TRBV9 and J is TRBJ2-2; weak D call: TRBD2 (5 bases). The CDR3 contains 14 residues. Germline CDR1 reads SGDLS; CDR2 reads YYNGEE. Trimming took 0 bases from V and 3 from J, leaving 6 bases between them. The CDR3 bases are TGTGCCAGCAGCGTAGACGGGGACACCGGGGAGCTGTTTTTT. It specifies CASSVDGDTGELFF.

This clone was seen just once. The CDR3 protein is CASSVGTYTGELFF. CDR3 sequence (DNA): TGTGCCAGCAGCGTGGGGACTTACACCGGGGAGCTGTTTTTT. V usage is TRBV3-1 (or the pseudogene TRBV3-2) and J usage is TRBJ2-2; perhaps TRBD2 as D (6 bases). The V end lost 5 bases, the J end lost 3 bases, and 10 bases lay between the germline ends. CDR3 length: 14 residues. Germline V gene data show CDR1 as LGHDT and CDR2 as YNNKEL (reference sequence).

V and J are TRBV19 and TRBJ2-3; 7 nucleotides line up with TRBD2. The CDR3 loop spans 15 amino acids. J lost 2 bases, V lost 1 base, and 3 bases had no gene match. From germline, CDR1 is LNHDA and CDR2 SQIVND (reference sequence). As DNA, the CDR3 is TGTGCCAGTAGTATAGTGAGCGGGGTCACAGATACGCAGTATTTT. Translated, it gives CASSIVSGVTDTQYF.

V gene TRBV5-1 combines with J gene TRBJ2-7, with D perhaps assigned TRBD1 or TRBD2 (6 bases each). This CDR3 is 16 amino acids long. The germline V gene encodes CDR1 SGHRS and CDR2 YFSETQ. Trimming took 1 base from V and 4 from J, leaving 18 bases between them. This CDR3 is CASSLKSGQGKYEQYF. The CDR3 DNA is TGCGCCAGCAGCTTGAAGAGCGGGCAGGGGAAATACGAGCAGTACTTC.

Comment on this clone: Additional DNA sequences in this sample encode the identical CDR3. V is TRBV11-2 and J is TRBJ2-1; D is ambiguous. V gave up 0 bases and J gave up 4 bases, with 7 bases separating them. This CDR3 spans 14 amino acids. Germline CDR1 and CDR2: SGHAT and FQNNGV. Written as DNA, the CDR3 is TGTGCCAGCAGCTTAGATCTGGATTACAATGAGCAGTTCTTC. Protein sequence: CASSLDLDYNEQFF.

The rearrangement uses TRBV24-1 and TRBJ2-5, with D tentatively TRBD1 (6 bases). The V end lost 2 bases, the J end lost 5 bases, and 14 bases lay between the germline ends. CDR3 length: 15 residues. Germline lookup yields CDR1 KGHDR and CDR2 SFDVKD. The CDR3 is CATSDSGQVAETQYF. The CDR3 DNA is TGTGCCACCAGTGATTCGGGACAAGTCGCGGAGACCCAGTACTTC.

The chain recombines TRBV5-4 with TRBJ1-2, with 7 bases that match TRBD1. With V trimmed by 0 bases and J by 2 bases, 4 bases remained unmatched. The CDR3 consists of 15 residues. The germline V gene encodes CDR1 SGHNT and CDR2 YYREEE (reference sequence). The CDR3 region has the DNA TGTGCCAGCAGCTTGGCCGCGGGACAGAACTATGGCTACACCTTC. Its translation is CASSLAAGQNYGYTF.

The genes are TRBV10-3 and TRBJ2-2; maybe TRBD1 (5 bases). The CDR3 has 14 amino acids. Germline lookup yields CDR1 ENHRY and CDR2 SYGVKD. V dropped 9 bases and J dropped 6 bases, with 17 bases sitting between them. CDR3 in amino acids: CAIKGISGSGELFF. CDR3 DNA sequence: TGTGCCATTAAGGGGATATCGGGCTCCGGGGAGCTGTTTTTT.

This chain uses TRBV27 with TRBJ1-2, with 8 nucleotides matching TRBD1. CDR3 size: 17 residues. After removal of 5 bases from V and 5 bases from J, the junction contained 16 bases not matched to a gene. Germline CDR1 and CDR2: MNHEY and SMNVEV (reference sequence). The CDR3 coding sequence is TGTGCCAGCAGTCCCTACCACCCGGACAGGGTTGATTATGGCTACACCTTC. Its protein product is CASSPYHPDRVDYGYTF.

The J gene is TRBJ1-5, the V gene TRBV10-3; 8 nucleotides line up with TRBD1. In germline, CDR1 is ENHRY, CDR2 SYGVKD. Unmatched junction bases numbered 4, after V lost 4 bases and J lost 2 bases. CDR3 size: 15 residues. The CDR3 DNA is TGTGCCATCAGTGCATTGGGACAGGGCAATCAGCCCCAGCATTTT. Protein product: CAISALGQGNQPQHF.

The V call is TRBV5-3, the J call TRBJ2-3; D is ambiguous. TRBV5-3 is an open reading frame, and its role is uncertain. The CDR3 has 15 residues. Trimming took off 5 bases at V and 1 base at J, with 14 bases between the two ends. The CDR3 bases are TGTGCCAGAAGACCCACGTGGAAGGGCACAGATACGCAGTATTTT. Translated: CARRPTWKGTDTQYF.

This chain connects TRBV27 to TRBJ1-2, with TRBD1 matching over 9 bases. J gave up 5 bases and V 5 bases, and 12 bases lay outside the gene matches. Germline V gene lookup returns CDR1 MNHEY and CDR2 SMNVEV (reference sequence). The CDR3 loop spans 16 amino acids. DNA of the CDR3: TGTGCCAGCAGTCCGGTATATGGTGGACAGGGGTATGGCTACACCTTC. Protein: CASSPVYGGQGYGYTF.

V and J are TRBV6-1 and TRBJ2-7, with D uncertain. The CDR3 covers 14 residues. V was pared by 0 bases and J by 2 bases, with 8 bases between. Germline values: CDR1 MNHNS, CDR2 SASEGT. The CDR3: CASSEAPIPYEQYF. The CDR3 nucleotides read TGTGCCAGCAGTGAAGCGCCGATCCCCTACGAGCAGTACTTC.

This clone came up a few times. The chain recombines TRBV7-2 with TRBJ2-1; D is perhaps TRBD1 (7 bases). Trimming took off 5 bases at V and 10 bases at J, with 21 bases between the two ends. Germline V gene lookup returns CDR1 SGHTA and CDR2 FQGNSA. The CDR3 is 15 amino acids. CDR3: CASSPGGTVSGEQFF. The DNA for the CDR3 is TGTGCCAGCAGCCCCGGCGGGACAGTCTCCGGGGAGCAGTTCTTC.